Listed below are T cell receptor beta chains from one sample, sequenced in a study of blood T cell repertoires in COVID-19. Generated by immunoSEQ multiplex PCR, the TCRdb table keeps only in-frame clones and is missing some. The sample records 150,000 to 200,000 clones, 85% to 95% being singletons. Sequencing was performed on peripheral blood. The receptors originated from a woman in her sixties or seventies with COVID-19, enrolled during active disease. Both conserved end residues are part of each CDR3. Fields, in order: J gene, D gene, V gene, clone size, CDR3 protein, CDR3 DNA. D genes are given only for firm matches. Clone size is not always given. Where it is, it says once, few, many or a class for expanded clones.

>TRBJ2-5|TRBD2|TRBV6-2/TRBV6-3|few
CASSWTSGGAETQYF
TGTGCCAGCAGTTGGACTAGCGGGGGGGCAGAGACCCAGTACTTC
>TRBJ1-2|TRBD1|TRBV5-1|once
CASSLGQGTGYTF
TGCGCCAGCAGCTTGGGACAGGGGACCGGCTACACCTTC
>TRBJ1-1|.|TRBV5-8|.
CASSGQGRTEAFF
TGTGCCAGCAGCGGGCAGGGGCGCACTGAAGCTTTCTTT
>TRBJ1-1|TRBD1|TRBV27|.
CASRSTGGTEAFF
TGTGCCAGCAGATCGACAGGGGGCACTGAAGCTTTCTTT
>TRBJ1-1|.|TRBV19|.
CASRFGGGFEAFF
TGTGCCAGCCGATTTGGCGGGGGATTTGAAGCTTTCTTT
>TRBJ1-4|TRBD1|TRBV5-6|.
CASSRTGTGYNEKLFF
TGTGCCAGCAGCCGTACCGGGACAGGGTATAATGAAAAACTGTTTTTT
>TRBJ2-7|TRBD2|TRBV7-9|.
CASSLSGGGNEQYF
TGTGCCAGCAGCCTAAGTGGCGGGGGGAACGAGCAGTACTTC
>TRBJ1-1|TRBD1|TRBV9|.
CASSGTGTTEAFF
TGTGCCAGCAGCGGGACAGGGACCACTGAAGCTTTCTTT
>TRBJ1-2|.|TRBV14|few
CASSEDTGYYGYTF
TGTGCCAGCAGCGAAGATACAGGTTACTATGGCTACACCTTC
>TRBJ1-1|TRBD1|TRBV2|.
CASINRGNTEAFF
TGTGCCAGCATTAACAGGGGGAACACTGAAGCTTTCTTT
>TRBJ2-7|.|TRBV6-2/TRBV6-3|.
CASNPPGAEQYF
TGTGCCAGCAACCCTCCAGGGGCCGAGCAGTACTTC
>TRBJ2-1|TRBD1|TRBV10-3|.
CAISVDRENEQFF
TGTGCCATCAGCGTCGACAGGGAAAATGAGCAGTTCTTC
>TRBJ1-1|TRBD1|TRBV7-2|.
CASSLTGGWNTEAFF
TGTGCCAGCAGCTTAACAGGGGGCTGGAACACTGAAGCTTTCTTT
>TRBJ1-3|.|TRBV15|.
CATSSREGSSGNTIYF
TGTGCCACCAGCTCCAGGGAAGGAAGCTCTGGAAACACCATATATTTT
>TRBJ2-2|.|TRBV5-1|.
CASSLSPSPNTGELFF
TGCGCCAGCAGCTTGTCTCCTAGCCCGAACACCGGGGAGCTGTTTTTT
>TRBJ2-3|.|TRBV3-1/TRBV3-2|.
CASSQVSQETDTQYF
TGTGCCAGCAGCCAAGTTTCACAGGAGACAGATACGCAGTATTTT
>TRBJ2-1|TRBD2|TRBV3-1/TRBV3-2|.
CASSQRSPFTGGTYNEQFF
TGTGCCAGCAGCCAAAGGTCCCCGTTTACGGGGGGTACCTACAATGAGCAGTTCTTC
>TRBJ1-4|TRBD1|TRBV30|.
CAWSVLETGFPRDEKLFF
TGTGCCTGGAGTGTACTGGAGACAGGGTTCCCGCGGGATGAAAAACTGTTTTTT
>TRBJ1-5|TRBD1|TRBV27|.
CASSLTGGDQPQHF
TGTGCCAGCAGTTTAACAGGGGGCGATCAGCCCCAGCATTTT
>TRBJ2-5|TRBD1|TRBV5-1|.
CASSLGQGWGETQYF
TGCGCCAGCAGCTTGGGACAGGGGTGGGGAGAGACCCAGTACTTC
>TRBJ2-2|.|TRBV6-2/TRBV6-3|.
CASSYQATNTGELFF
TGTGCCAGCAGTTACCAGGCCACGAACACCGGGGAGCTGTTTTTT
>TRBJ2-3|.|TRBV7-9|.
CASSSYRVSLGTDTQYF
TGTGCCAGCAGCTCCTACAGGGTTTCCCTGGGGACAGATACGCAGTATTTT
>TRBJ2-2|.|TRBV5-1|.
CASSPRGAGANTGELFF
TGCGCCAGCAGCCCTCGGGGGGCAGGGGCGAACACCGGGGAGCTGTTTTTT
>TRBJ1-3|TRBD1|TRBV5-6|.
CASSFSGQAYSGNTIYF
TGTGCCAGCAGCTTCTCGGGACAGGCCTACTCTGGAAACACCATATATTTT
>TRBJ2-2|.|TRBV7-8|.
CASSSRTARNTGELFF
TGTGCCAGCAGCTCAAGGACAGCCAGAAACACCGGGGAGCTGTTTTTT
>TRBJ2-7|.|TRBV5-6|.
CASSRVLPREQYF
TGTGCCAGCAGCCGAGTACTACCTCGCGAGCAGTACTTC
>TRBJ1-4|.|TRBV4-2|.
CASSQSTGMANEKLFF
TGTGCCAGCAGCCAATCCACAGGGATGGCTAATGAAAAACTGTTTTTT
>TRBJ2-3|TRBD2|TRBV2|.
CASSVGGGAIDTQYF
TGTGCCAGCAGTGTTGGCGGGGGGGCTATAGATACGCAGTATTTT
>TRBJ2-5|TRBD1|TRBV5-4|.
CASSLGTGAPKGETQYF
TGTGCCAGCAGCTTAGGGACAGGGGCCCCAAAGGGAGAGACCCAGTACTTC
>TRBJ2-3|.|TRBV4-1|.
CASSQEGDNPTDTQYF
TGCGCCAGCAGCCAAGAAGGGGACAACCCTACAGATACGCAGTATTTT
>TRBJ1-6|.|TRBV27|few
CASSSDLLSSYNSPLHF
TGTGCCAGCAGTTCGGACTTACTTAGCTCCTATAATTCACCCCTCCACTTT
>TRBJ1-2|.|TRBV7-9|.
CASSLGTDNYGYTF
TGTGCCAGCAGCTTAGGGACAGATAACTATGGCTACACCTTC
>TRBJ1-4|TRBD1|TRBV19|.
CASAGQGTGGEKLFF
TGTGCCAGCGCCGGCCAAGGGACAGGGGGCGAAAAACTGTTTTTT
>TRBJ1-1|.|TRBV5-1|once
CASSFVRHSADPSTEAFF
TGCGCCAGCAGCTTCGTTCGTCACAGTGCCGACCCGAGTACTGAAGCTTTCTTT
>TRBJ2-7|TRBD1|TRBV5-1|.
CASSLNYRQGGTGQYF
TGCGCCAGCAGCTTGAACTACCGACAGGGGGGGACCGGGCAGTACTTC